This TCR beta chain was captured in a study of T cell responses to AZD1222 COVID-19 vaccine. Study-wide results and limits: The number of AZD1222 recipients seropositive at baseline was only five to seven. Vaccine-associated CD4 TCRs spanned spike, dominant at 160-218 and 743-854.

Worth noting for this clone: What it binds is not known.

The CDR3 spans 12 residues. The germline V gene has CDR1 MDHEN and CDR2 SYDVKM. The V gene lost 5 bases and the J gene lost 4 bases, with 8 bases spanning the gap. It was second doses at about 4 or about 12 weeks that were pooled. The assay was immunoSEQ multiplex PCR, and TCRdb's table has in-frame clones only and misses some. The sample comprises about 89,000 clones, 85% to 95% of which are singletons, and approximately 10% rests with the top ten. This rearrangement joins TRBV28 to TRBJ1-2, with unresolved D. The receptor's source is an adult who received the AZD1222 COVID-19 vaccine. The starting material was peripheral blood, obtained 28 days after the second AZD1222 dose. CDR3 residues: CASSPPSYGYTF. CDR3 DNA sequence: TGTGCCAGCAGTCCCCCCAGCTATGGCTACACCTTC.